The sequence of this T cell receptor (beta chain) was determined in a study of T cells after yellow fever vaccination. Germline loops: CDR1 DFQATT, CDR2 SNEGSKA (reference sequence). This CDR3 spans 13 amino acids. V dropped 3 bases and J dropped 5; count of bases not matched to a gene: 6. TCRdb recomputed calls from the 5' RACE reads with MiXCR, one row per CDR3 protein. The repertoire includes 250,000 to 350,000 distinct CDR3 sequences, roughly 6.8% of them detected once, and around 17% sits in the top ten. This receptor was identified in a young man who received the YFV17D yellow fever vaccine. The chain uses TRBV20-1 and TRBJ2-7, with 8 bases fitting TRBD1. The specimen was PBMCs, collected about 41 days after the first yellow fever vaccination. The CDR3 coding sequence is TGCAGTGCTAGTTCGGGACAGGTCCACGAGCAGTACTTC. It specifies CSASSGQVHEQYF.